This T cell receptor (beta chain) emerged from a study of T cell responses to AZD1222 COVID-19 vaccine. On this clone itself: Its antigen is not identified.

The CDR3 consists of 11 residues. V lost 3 bases to trimming and J lost 6 bases, with 5 bases between them. In germline, CDR1 is DFQATT, CDR2 SNEGSKA (reference sequence). Regarding the study as a whole: Spike was spanned by vaccine-associated CD4 TCRs, which were dominant at 160-218 and 743-854. White British donors predominated, females outnumbered males, and clonal diversity was possibly underestimated. With two AZD1222 doses given, Spike-specific TCR breadth and depth both rose.

The table came from immunoSEQ multiplex PCR; TCRdb's copy has only in-frame clones and leaves some out. The sample includes about 100,000 clones, less than 90% of them seen just once. The chain employs TRBV20-1 and TRBJ1-4; D remains ambiguous. The sequences come from peripheral blood, collected on day 0 of AZD1222 vaccination. This clonotype was obtained from an adult in good health. CDR3 nucleotides: TGCAGTGCTAGTTTTGATGAAAAACTGTTTTTT. This encodes CSASFDEKLFF.